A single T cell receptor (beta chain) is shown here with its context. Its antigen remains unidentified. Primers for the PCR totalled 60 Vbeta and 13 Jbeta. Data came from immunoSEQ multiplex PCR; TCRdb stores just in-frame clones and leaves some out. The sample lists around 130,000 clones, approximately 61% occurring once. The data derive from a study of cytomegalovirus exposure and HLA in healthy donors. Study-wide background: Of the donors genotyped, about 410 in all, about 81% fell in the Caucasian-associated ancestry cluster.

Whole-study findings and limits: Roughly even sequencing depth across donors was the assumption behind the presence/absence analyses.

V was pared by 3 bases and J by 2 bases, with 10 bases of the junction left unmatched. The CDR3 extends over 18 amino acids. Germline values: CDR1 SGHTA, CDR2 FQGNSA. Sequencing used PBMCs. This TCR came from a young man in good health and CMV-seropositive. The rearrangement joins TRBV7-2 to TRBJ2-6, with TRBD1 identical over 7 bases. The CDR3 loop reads CASSFRTGGGPGANVLTF. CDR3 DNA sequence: TGTGCCAGCAGCTTTCGGACAGGTGGAGGCCCTGGGGCCAACGTCCTGACTTTC.